The next 21 T cell receptor beta chains were all read from a single sample in a study of T cells after yellow fever vaccination. Each CDR3 protein gets one entry after TCRdb re-called the 5' RACE reads with MiXCR. Among approximately 160,000 distinct CDR3 sequences, 9.3% were seen once, and the ten largest hold roughly 33%. The material sequenced was CD8+ T cells sorted from PBMCs, taken 45 days after the yellow fever booster vaccination. These receptors were taken from a man aged 18 to 30 who received the YFV17D yellow fever vaccine.

The gene calls are TRBV11-2 and TRBJ2-7, with D uncertain. The germline gives CDR1 SGHAT, CDR2 FQNNGV. This CDR3 region has 12 residues. V dropped 2 bases and J dropped 6 bases, with 8 bases sitting between them. CDR3 nucleotides: TGTGCCAGCAGCTTAACCCCCGCCGAGCAGTACTTC. It specifies CASSLTPAEQYF.

This clonotype has just a few counts. This sequence joins TRBV20-1 and TRBJ2-3, with 7 bases matching TRBD2. Germline CDR1 reads DFQATT; CDR2 reads SNEGSKA (reference sequence). This CDR3 comprises 18 residues. The V segment lost 3 bases and the J segment 1 base; nucleotides outside the gene matches: 16. In DNA form, the CDR3 reads TGCAGTGCTAGTATCCCACGGGGGAGCCGGGGGGGCACAGATACGCAGTATTTT. Its protein product is CSASIPRGSRGGTDTQYF.

This chain links TRBV4-3 with TRBJ1-1, with D possibly matching TRBD1 (6 bases). This CDR3 contains 13 residues. CDR1 and CDR2 from the germline V gene are LGHNA and YSLEER. V lost 4 bases and J lost 8, with 14 bases in between. The CDR3 sequence is CASSRAGGAEAFF. CDR3 nucleotide sequence: TGCGCCAGCAGCCGTGCGGGGGGGGCAGAAGCTTTCTTT.

The V call is TRBV4-1, the J call TRBJ2-3; D tentatively reads TRBD1 or TRBD2 (5 bases each). The V gene lost 1 base and the J gene lost 6 bases, with 8 bases spanning the gap. The CDR3 has 13 residues. The germline V gene has CDR1 MGHRA and CDR2 YSYEKL. CDR3 region: CASSQVWGDTQYF. CDR3 DNA: TGCGCCAGCAGCCAAGTATGGGGGGATACGCAGTATTTT.

The chain combines TRBV28 with TRBJ2-1; D not resolved. Germline values: CDR1 MDHEN, CDR2 SYDVKM. The CDR3 length is 15 residues. Trimming removed 3 bases from V and 0 bases from J, with 9 bases in between. This CDR3 is CASSFSPGSYNEQFF. As DNA, the CDR3 is TGTGCCAGCAGTTTTTCCCCAGGCTCCTACAATGAGCAGTTCTTC.

This clonotype was seen a handful of times. The V call is TRBV4-1, the J call TRBJ1-6; D not certain. The germline V gene has CDR1 MGHRA and CDR2 YSYEKL. CDR3 length: 17 residues. V was trimmed by 2 bases and J by 5 bases, leaving 16 bases between them. In DNA, the CDR3 is TGCGCCAGCAGCCAACTGAGCGAGGGTCTAAATAATTCACCCCTCCACTTT. This codes for CASSQLSEGLNNSPLHF.

This clonotype was counted only a few times. This chain joins TRBV29-1 and TRBJ2-7; 7 bases agree with TRBD2. Trimming removed 7 bases from V and 0 bases from J; junction bases left unmatched: 9. This CDR3 has 14 amino acids. From germline, CDR1 is SQVTM and CDR2 ANQGSEA. CDR3 bases: TGCAGCGCTCTGACGGGGGGAGACTCCTACGAGCAGTACGTC. As protein: CSALTGGDSYEQYV.

This chain uses TRBV4-1 with TRBJ2-1; 9 nucleotides line up with TRBD1. Losses at the gene ends were 3 bases for V and 5 bases for J; bases not matched to a gene: 5. CDR3 length: 15 amino acids. Germline V gene data show CDR1 as MGHRA and CDR2 as YSYEKL. The CDR3 sequence: CASSHSGTGHNEQFF. CDR3 nucleotides: TGCGCCAGCAGCCATTCCGGGACAGGGCACAATGAGCAGTTCTTC.

This clonotype was counted between two and nine times. At one of its ends the junction is not consistent with the germline gene, which may arise from a read error. V and J are TRBV13 and TRBJ1-2; D perhaps matches TRBD1 (5 bases). The CDR3 is 12 amino acids. In germline, CDR1 is PRHDT, CDR2 FYEKMQ (reference sequence). The CDR3 DNA reads TGTGCCAGCAGCTCTCAGGGTCCTGGCTACACATTC. It codes for CASSSQGPGYTF.

This clonotype was seen more than once but under ten times. This chain joins TRBV28 and TRBJ2-1; 12 bases are a match to TRBD2. This CDR3 has 16 amino acids. With V trimmed by 2 bases and J by 9 bases, 8 bases remained unmatched. Germline-derived CDR1 and CDR2 are MDHEN and SYDVKM. CDR3 in amino acids: CASSLPSGGAFPEQFF. CDR3 sequence (DNA): TGTGCCAGCAGTTTACCTAGCGGGGGGGCCTTTCCTGAGCAGTTCTTC. Full variable domain (missing parts from reference TRBV28 and TRBJ2-1): DVKVTQSSRYLVKRTGEKVFLECVQDMDHENMFWYRQDPGLGLRLIYFSYDVKMKEKGDIPEGYSVSREKKERFSLILESASTNQTSMYLCASSLPSGGAFPEQFFGPGTRLTVL.

The chain is built from TRBV7-9 and TRBJ1-5; D remains ambiguous. The CDR3 contains 12 residues. From germline, CDR1 is SEHNR and CDR2 FQNEAQ (reference sequence). V dropped 2 bases and J dropped 10 bases, with 9 bases sitting between them. The CDR3 loop reads CASSLNWEPQHF. For the CDR3, the DNA is TGTGCCAGCAGCTTAAACTGGGAACCCCAGCATTTT.

This clonotype was observed many times. The chain employs TRBV11-2 and TRBJ2-3; 8 bases match TRBD1. The germline V gene has CDR1 SGHAT and CDR2 FQNNGV. The CDR3 extends over 15 amino acids. V gave up 5 bases and J gave up 3 bases; unmatched junction bases: 7. The CDR3 loop is CASSPSDRGTDTQYF. CDR3 DNA: TGTGCCAGCAGCCCCAGTGACAGGGGAACAGATACGCAGTATTTT.

The chain carries TRBV7-9 and TRBJ1-1; D remains ambiguous. The V gene lost 4 bases and the J gene lost 7 bases, with 10 bases spanning the gap. The CDR3 has 12 amino acids. Germline V lookup: CDR1 SEHNR, CDR2 FQNEAQ (reference sequence). The CDR3 protein is CASSSEEHEAFF. In nucleotides, the CDR3 is TGTGCCAGCAGCTCCGAGGAACATGAAGCTTTCTTT.

This clonotype was seen a few times. V and J are TRBV27 and TRBJ1-6; no clear D. The CDR3 spans 11 residues. Trimming cost V 8 bases and J 9 bases, with 8 bases left between them. In germline, CDR1 is MNHEY, CDR2 SMNVEV (reference sequence). CDR3 DNA: TGTGCCAGCGGAAAGGGTTCACCCCTCCACTTT. This translates into CASGKGSPLHF.

This clonotype was counted only a few times. The chain couples TRBV4-1 to TRBJ1-1; 8 bases map to TRBD1. Per germline, CDR1 MGHRA and CDR2 YSYEKL. The CDR3 is 15 amino acids. V lost 0 bases and J lost 4; bases outside the gene matches: 4. The CDR3 nucleotides read TGCGCCAGCAGCCAAGACCCAGGGGGCGGCACTGAAGCTTTCTTT. It encodes CASSQDPGGGTEAFF.

In its sample, this clonotype was seen a few times. The CDR3 DNA reads as TGCAGCGCTACAGGGGACCTTTCCTACGAGCAGTACTTC. Translated, it gives CSATGDLSYEQYF. The chain couples TRBV29-1 to TRBJ2-7; TRBD1 aligns across 7 bases. CDR1 and CDR2 (germline): SQVTM, ANQGSEA. CDR3 length equals 13 residues. J gave up 1 base and V 7 bases, and 7 bases lay outside the gene matches.

This clonotype was observed many times. The chain is built from TRBV9 and TRBJ2-7; D possibly uses TRBD1 or TRBD2 (5 bases each). The germline V and J ends were trimmed by 4 bases and 4 bases, with 15 bases remaining between them. CDR3 size: 14 residues. The germline V gene encodes CDR1 SGDLS and CDR2 YYNGEE. The CDR3 sequence is CASSPSGASYEQYF. The CDR3 DNA reads as TGTGCCAGCAGCCCCTCCGGGGCGAGTTACGAGCAGTACTTC.

This clonotype was counted between two and nine times. V usage is TRBV5-6 and J usage is TRBJ2-7; 10 nucleotides agree with TRBD2. V trimming: 0 bases; J trimming: 0 bases; junction bases outside the gene matches: 0. Germline V lookup: CDR1 SGHDT, CDR2 YYEEEE. The CDR3 runs to 15 residues. The DNA of the CDR3 is TGTGCCAGCAGCTTGGGACTAGCGGGCTCCTACGAGCAGTACTTC. Protein product: CASSLGLAGSYEQYF. The complete variable domain, with remaining parts taken from reference TRBV5-6 and TRBJ2-7, reads DAGVTQSPTHLIKTRGQQVTLRCSPKSGHDTVSWYQQALGQGPQFIFQYYEEEERQRGNFPDRFSGHQFPNYSSELNVNALLLGDSALYLCASSLGLAGSYEQYFGPGTRLTVT.

This clonotype was seen a few times. The genes are TRBV9 and TRBJ1-5; 7 bases align to TRBD1. CDR3 size: 13 residues. V dropped 1 base and J dropped 5; count of bases not matched to a gene: 0. Germline CDR1 SGDLS, CDR2 YYNGEE. The CDR3 DNA is TGTGCCAGCAGCGTAACAGGGGATCAGCCCCAGCATTTT. It is translated as CASSVTGDQPQHF.

This clonotype was counted a few times. The chain joins TRBV4-3 to TRBJ1-6; 7 nucleotides align to TRBD1. CDR1 is LGHNA, CDR2 YSLEER, per germline. This CDR3 contains 17 residues. Trimming removed 1 base from V and 9 bases from J; junction bases left unmatched: 12. CDR3 bases: TGCGCCAGCAGCCAAGGGCCCCCCGGGACAGACTTTTCACCCCTCCACTTT. It translates to CASSQGPPGTDFSPLHF.

This clonotype showed up many times. The chain is built from TRBV7-6 and TRBJ2-5; D is perhaps TRBD2 (7 bases). V shed 5 bases and J shed 4 bases, with 17 bases lying between them. The CDR3 sequence is 15 residues long. Germline loops: CDR1 SGHVS, CDR2 FNYEAQ. Here the CDR3 reads CASSPLEGGGETQYF. The DNA of the CDR3 is TGTGCCAGCAGCCCCCTCGAGGGAGGGGGAGAGACCCAGTACTTC. Supplemented by reference TRBV7-6 and TRBJ2-5, the full variable domain reads GAGVSQSPRYKVTKRGQDVALRCDPISGHVSLYWYRQALGQGPEFLTYFNYEAQQDKSGLPNDRFSAERPEGSISTLTIQRTEQRDSAMYRCASSPLEGGGETQYFGPGTRLLVL.